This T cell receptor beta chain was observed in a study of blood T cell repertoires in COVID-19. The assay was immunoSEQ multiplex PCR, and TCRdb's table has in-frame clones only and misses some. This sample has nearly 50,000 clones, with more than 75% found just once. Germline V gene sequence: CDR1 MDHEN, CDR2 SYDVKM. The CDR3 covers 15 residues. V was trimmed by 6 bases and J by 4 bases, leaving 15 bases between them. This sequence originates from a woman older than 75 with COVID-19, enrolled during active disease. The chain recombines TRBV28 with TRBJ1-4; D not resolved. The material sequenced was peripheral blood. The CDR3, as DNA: TGTGCCAGCAGCCTCACGTCGGAGGGTAATGAAAAACTGTTTTTT. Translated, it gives CASSLTSEGNEKLFF.